Each of the 4 T cell receptor beta chains below was sequenced from the same sample in a study of blood T cell repertoires in COVID-19. Some clones are missing from TCRdb's copy, which holds only in-frame ones; the method was immunoSEQ multiplex PCR. The table lists some 190,000 clones, roughly 80% of them singletons. The specimen sequenced was peripheral blood. The receptor source for this set is a human donor in a cohort sampled during active COVID-19.

This rearrangement joins TRBV7-2 to TRBJ2-2; 8 nucleotides line up with TRBD1. V was pared by 5 bases and J by 6 bases, with 8 bases of the junction left unmatched. Germline V gene lookup returns CDR1 SGHTA and CDR2 FQGNSA. CDR3 length: 15 residues. The CDR3 coding sequence is TGTGCCAGCAGCCGCTTAGGACAGGGTGCCGGGGAGCTGTTTTTT. It is translated as CASSRLGQGAGELFF.

The genes are TRBV7-9 and TRBJ2-1; 13 bases fit TRBD2. Germline values: CDR1 SEHNR, CDR2 FQNEAQ (reference sequence). The CDR3 is 16 residues long. The V and J ends lost 2 bases and 10 bases, in that order; junction bases with no gene match: 8. The CDR3 bases are TGTGCCAGCAGCTTATTAGGACTAGCGGGAGCTGACGAGCAGTTCTTC. Its protein product is CASSLLGLAGADEQFF.

This sequence joins TRBV4-2 and TRBJ2-7, with 9 bases aligning to TRBD2. CDR1 LGHNA and CDR2 YNFKEQ come from the germline V gene. Unmatched junction bases numbered 6, after V lost 6 bases and J lost 0 bases. This CDR3 is built from 15 residues. The CDR3 DNA follows: TGTGCCAGCAGACGTAGCGGGAGCAGCTCCTACGAGCAGTACTTC. Protein: CASRRSGSSSYEQYF.

The chain couples TRBV19 to TRBJ1-1; a weak D match, TRBD1 (6 bases). This CDR3 region has 14 residues. The ends were cut back, 8 bases at V and 1 base at J, with 14 bases in the middle. Germline V CDR1 and CDR2: LNHDA, SQIVND (reference sequence). The CDR3 loop is CASALDRWNTEAFF. The CDR3 coding sequence is TGTGCCAGTGCCTTGGACAGATGGAACACTGAAGCTTTCTTT.